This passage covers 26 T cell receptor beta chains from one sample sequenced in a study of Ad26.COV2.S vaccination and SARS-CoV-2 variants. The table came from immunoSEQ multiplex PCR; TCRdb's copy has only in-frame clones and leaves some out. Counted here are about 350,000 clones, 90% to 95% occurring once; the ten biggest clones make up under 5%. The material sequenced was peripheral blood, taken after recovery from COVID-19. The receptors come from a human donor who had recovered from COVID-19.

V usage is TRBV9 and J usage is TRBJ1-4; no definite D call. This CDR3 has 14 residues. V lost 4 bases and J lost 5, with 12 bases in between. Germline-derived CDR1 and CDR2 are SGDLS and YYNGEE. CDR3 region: CASSPQGGNEKLFF. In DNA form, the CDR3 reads TGTGCCAGCAGCCCCCAAGGTGGAAATGAAAAACTGTTTTTT.

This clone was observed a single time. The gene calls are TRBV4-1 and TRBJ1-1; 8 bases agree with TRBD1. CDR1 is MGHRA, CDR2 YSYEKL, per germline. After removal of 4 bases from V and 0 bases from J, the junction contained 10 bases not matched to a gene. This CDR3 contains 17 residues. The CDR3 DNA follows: TGCGCCAGCAGCCTTGCAGGGGGCAACGGGATGAACACTGAAGCTTTCTTT. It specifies CASSLAGGNGMNTEAFF.

CDR3 amino acids: CASRYRVEAFF. In DNA, the CDR3 is TGTGCCAGCAGGTACAGGGTCGAAGCTTTCTTT. This sequence joins TRBV13 and TRBJ1-1, with a weak D call TRBD1 (6 bases). Germline V gene lookup returns CDR1 PRHDT and CDR2 FYEKMQ (reference sequence). The CDR3 consists of 11 residues. The ends were cut back, 6 bases at V and 8 bases at J, with 10 bases in the middle.

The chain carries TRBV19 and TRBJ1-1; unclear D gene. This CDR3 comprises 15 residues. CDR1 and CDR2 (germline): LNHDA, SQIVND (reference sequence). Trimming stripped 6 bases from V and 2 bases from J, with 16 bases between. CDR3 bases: TGTGCCAGTAGCTCCCGGACGGTCGGCAACACTGAAGCTTTCTTT. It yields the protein CASSSRTVGNTEAFF.

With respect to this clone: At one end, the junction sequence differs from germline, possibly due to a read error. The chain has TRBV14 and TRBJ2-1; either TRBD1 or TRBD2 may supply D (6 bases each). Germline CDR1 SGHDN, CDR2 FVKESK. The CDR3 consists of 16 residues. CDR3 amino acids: CASSQGGRGFYDEQFF. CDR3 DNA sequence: TGTGCCAGCAGCCAAGGGGGGCGGGGTTTCTACGATGAGCAGTTCTTC.

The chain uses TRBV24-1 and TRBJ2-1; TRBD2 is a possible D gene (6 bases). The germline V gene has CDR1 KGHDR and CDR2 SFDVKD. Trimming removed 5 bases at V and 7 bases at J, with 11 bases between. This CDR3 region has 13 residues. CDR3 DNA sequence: TGTGCCACCAGTGCTCCTGGGGGGAATGAGCAGTTCTTC. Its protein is CATSAPGGNEQFF.

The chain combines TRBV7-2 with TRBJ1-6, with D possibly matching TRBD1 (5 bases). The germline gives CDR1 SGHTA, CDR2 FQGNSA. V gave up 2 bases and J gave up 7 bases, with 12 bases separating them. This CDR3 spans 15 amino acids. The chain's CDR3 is CASSLRQGINSPLHF. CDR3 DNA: TGTGCCAGCAGCTTAAGGCAGGGTATCAATTCACCCCTCCACTTT. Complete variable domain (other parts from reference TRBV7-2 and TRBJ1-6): GAGVSQSPSNKVTEKGKDVELRCDPISGHTALYWYRQSLGQGLEFLIYFQGNSAPDKSGLPSDRFSAERTGGSVSTLTIQRTQQEDSAVYLCASSLRQGINSPLHFGNGTRLTVT.

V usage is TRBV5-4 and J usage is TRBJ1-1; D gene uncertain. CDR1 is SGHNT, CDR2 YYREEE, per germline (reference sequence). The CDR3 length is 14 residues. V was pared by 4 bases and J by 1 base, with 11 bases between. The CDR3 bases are TGTGCCAGCAGCCGCGGACGGGCGAACACTGAAGCTTTCTTT. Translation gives CASSRGRANTEAFF.

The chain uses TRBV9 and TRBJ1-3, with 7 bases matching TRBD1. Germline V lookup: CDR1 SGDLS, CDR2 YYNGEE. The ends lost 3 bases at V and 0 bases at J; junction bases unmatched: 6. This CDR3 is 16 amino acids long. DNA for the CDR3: TGTGCCAGCAGCGGGGGACAGCCGTTCTCTGGAAACACCATATATTTT. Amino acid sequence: CASSGGQPFSGNTIYF. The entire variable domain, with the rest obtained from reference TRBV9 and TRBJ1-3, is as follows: DSGVTQTPKHLITATGQRVTLRCSPRSGDLSVYWYQQSLDQGLQFLIQYYNGEERAKGNILERFSAQQFPDLHSELNLSSLELGDSALYFCASSGGQPFSGNTIYFGEGSWLTVV.

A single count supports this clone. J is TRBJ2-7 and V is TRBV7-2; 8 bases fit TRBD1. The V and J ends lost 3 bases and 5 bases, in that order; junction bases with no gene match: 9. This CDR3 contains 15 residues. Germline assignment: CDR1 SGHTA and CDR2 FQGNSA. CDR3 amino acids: CASSFRGRGRDEQYF. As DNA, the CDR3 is TGTGCCAGCAGCTTCAGGGGCAGGGGGCGAGACGAGCAGTACTTC.

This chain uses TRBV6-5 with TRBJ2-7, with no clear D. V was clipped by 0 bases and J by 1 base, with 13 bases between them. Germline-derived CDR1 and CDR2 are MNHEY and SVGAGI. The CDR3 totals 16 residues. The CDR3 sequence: CASSYSADTNSYEQYF. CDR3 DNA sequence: TGTGCCAGCAGTTACTCTGCTGATACTAATTCCTACGAGCAGTACTTC.

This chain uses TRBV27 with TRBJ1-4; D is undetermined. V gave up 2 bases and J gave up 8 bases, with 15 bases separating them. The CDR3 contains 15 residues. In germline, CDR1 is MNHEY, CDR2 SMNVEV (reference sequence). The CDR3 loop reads CASSLVREMNEKLFF. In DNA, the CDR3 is TGTGCCAGCAGTTTAGTACGCGAAATGAACGAAAAACTGTTTTTT.

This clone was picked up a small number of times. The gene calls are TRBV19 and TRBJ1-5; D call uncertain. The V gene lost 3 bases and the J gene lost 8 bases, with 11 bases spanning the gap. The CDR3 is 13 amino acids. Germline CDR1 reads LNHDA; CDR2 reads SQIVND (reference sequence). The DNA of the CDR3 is TGTGCCAGTAGTATTAGACCGAGAGAGCCCCAGCATTTT. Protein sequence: CASSIRPREPQHF.

CDR3 protein: CASSVVGRGGTDTQYF. DNA of the CDR3: TGTGCCAGCAGCGTAGTAGGGCGGGGGGGCACAGATACGCAGTATTTT. This sequence joins TRBV9 and TRBJ2-3, with 8 bases that match TRBD2. Germline V gives CDR1 SGDLS, CDR2 YYNGEE. V was pared by 0 bases and J by 1 base, with 4 bases of the junction left unmatched. This CDR3 has 16 amino acids.

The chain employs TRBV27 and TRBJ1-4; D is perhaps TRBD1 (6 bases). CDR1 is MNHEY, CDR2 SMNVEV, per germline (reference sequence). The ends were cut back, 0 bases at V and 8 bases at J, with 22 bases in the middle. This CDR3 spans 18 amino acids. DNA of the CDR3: TGTGCCAGCAGTTTATCCGGACGAATCGACAGGTCTGGGGAAAAACTGTTTTTT. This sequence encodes CASSLSGRIDRSGEKLFF.

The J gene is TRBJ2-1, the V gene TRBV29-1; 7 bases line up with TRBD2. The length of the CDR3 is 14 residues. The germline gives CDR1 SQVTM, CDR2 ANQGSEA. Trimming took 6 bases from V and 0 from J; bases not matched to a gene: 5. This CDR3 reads CSVRRGDSYNEQFF. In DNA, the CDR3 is TGCAGCGTACGACGGGGGGACTCCTACAATGAGCAGTTCTTC.

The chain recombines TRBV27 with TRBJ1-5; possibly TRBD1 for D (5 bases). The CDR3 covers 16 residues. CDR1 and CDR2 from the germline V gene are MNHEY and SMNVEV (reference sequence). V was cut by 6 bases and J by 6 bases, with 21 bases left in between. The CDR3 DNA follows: TGTGCCAGCAGCCAAATCGGGGGAAGAGTGGTTCAGCCCCAGCATTTT. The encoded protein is CASSQIGGRVVQPQHF.

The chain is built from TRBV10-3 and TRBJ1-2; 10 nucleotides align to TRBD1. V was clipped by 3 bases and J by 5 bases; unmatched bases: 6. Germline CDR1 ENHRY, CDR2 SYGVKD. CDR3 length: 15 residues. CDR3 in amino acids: CAISDLDRGLYGYTF. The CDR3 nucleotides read TGTGCCATCAGTGACCTCGACAGGGGGCTTTATGGCTACACCTTC.

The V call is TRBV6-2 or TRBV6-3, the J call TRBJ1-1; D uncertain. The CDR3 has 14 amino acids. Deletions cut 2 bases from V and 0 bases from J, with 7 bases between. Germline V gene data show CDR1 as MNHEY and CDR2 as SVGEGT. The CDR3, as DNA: TGTGCCAGCAGTTACCCGATAATGAACACTGAAGCTTTCTTT. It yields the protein CASSYPIMNTEAFF.

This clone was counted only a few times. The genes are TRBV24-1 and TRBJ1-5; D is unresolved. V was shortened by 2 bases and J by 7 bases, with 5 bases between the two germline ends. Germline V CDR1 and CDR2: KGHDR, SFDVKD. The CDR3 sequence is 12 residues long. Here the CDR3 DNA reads TGTGCCACCAGTGATTCTGTCCAGCCCCAGCATTTT. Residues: CATSDSVQPQHF.

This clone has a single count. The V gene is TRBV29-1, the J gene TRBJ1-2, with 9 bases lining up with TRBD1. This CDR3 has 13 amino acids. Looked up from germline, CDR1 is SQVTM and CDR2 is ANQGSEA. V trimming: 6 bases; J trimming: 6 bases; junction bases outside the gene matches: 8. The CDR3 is CSVPGQGHNGYTF. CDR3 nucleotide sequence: TGCAGCGTACCGGGACAGGGTCATAATGGCTACACCTTC.

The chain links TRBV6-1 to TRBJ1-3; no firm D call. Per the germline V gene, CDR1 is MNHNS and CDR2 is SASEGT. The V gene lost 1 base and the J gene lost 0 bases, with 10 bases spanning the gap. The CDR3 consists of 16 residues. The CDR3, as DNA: TGTGCCAGCAGTGAAGAGGGCCCGAGCTCTGGAAACACCATATATTTT. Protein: CASSEEGPSSGNTIYF.

CDR3 protein: CASSLSTGGQGGSYEQYF. CDR3 DNA: TGTGCCAGCAGCCTCTCTACGGGGGGACAGGGAGGGTCCTACGAGCAGTACTTC. This chain joins TRBV7-3 and TRBJ2-7, with TRBD1 identical over 9 bases. This CDR3 region has 18 residues. CDR1 and CDR2 from the germline V gene are SGHTA and FQGTGA. J gave up 1 base and V 5 bases, and 15 bases lay outside the gene matches. Full variable domain (remainder filled in from reference TRBV7-3 and TRBJ2-7): GAGVSQTPSNKVTEKGKYVELRCDPISGHTALYWYRQSLGQGPEFLIYFQGTGAADDSGLPNDRFFAVRPEGSVSTLKIQRTERGDSAVYLCASSLSTGGQGGSYEQYFGPGTRLTVT.

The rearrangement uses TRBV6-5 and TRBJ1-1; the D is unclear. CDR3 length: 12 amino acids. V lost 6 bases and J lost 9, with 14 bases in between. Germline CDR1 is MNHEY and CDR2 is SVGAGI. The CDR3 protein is CASSLVLPQAFF. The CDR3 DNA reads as TGTGCCAGCAGCCTGGTGCTCCCTCAAGCTTTCTTT.

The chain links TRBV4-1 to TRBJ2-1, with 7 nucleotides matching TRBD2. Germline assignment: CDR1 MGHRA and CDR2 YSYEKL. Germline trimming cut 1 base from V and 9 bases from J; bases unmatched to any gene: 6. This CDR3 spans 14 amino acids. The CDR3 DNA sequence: TGCGCCAGCAGCCAAGGGGGGGGACCTTTTGAGCAGTTCTTC. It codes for CASSQGGGPFEQFF.

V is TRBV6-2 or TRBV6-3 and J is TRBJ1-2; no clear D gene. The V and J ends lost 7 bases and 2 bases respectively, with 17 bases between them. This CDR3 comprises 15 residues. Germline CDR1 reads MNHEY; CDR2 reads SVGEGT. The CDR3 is CASNPRASTNYGYTF. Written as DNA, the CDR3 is TGTGCCAGCAACCCCCGCGCATCAACCAACTATGGCTACACCTTC.